The sequence of this T cell receptor (beta chain) was determined in a study of T cell changes during pregnancy in multiple sclerosis. This CDR3 region has 16 residues. V was pared by 3 bases and J by 4 bases, with 18 bases between. Germline CDR1 reads LGHNA; CDR2 reads YNFKEQ. The table lists this clone with a few counts. Some clones are missing from TCRdb's copy, which holds only in-frame ones; the method was immunoSEQ multiplex PCR. The profile shows about 59,000 clones, 94% of them singletons. The sequencing here drew on CD8+ T cells from peripheral blood mononuclear cells, taken after pregnancy. The genes are TRBV4-2 and TRBJ1-1; possible D gene TRBD1, 5 bases. This receptor was identified in a female donor with multiple sclerosis, enrolled in a pregnancy study. The CDR3 DNA reads TGTGCCAGCAGCCAGGATTACCAGGGTATTGGCACTGAAGCTTTCTTT. The encoded protein is CASSQDYQGIGTEAFF.